This TCR beta chain was recovered during a study of blood T cells in healthy people across ages. Together with a sample-barcoded 5' primer, a J-beta primer mix was included in a second PCR lasting roughly 6 to 12 cycles. From the 5' RACE reads, TCRdb called clonotypes with MiXCR, one entry per CDR3 protein. The sample records approximately 2,000,000 distinct CDR3 sequences, about two fifths being singletons. This CDR3 contains 13 residues. The V gene lost 1 base and the J gene lost 7 bases, with 7 bases spanning the gap. The amount of total RNA extracted per sample was at least 5.5 micrograms. Sequencing was performed on blood. The sequence derives from a human donor in good health. The V gene is TRBV12-3 or TRBV12-4, the J gene TRBJ2-2, with D hard to call. The CDR3 DNA is TGTGCCAGCAGTTTAGGGGTCGACGGGGAGCTGTTTTTT. Residues: CASSLGVDGELFF.